The 2 T cell receptor beta chains in this list originate from one sample, sequenced in a study of vaccination effects on CD4 cells after COVID-19. This table comes from immunoSEQ multiplex PCR, and its TCRdb copy is limited to in-frame clones, with some not included. This table holds about 64,000 clones, just under 80% found once. Antigen-specific CD4+ T cells expanded by the ViraFEST assay with viral peptide pools were then sequenced. CD4+ T cell isolation took place after approximately ten days of culture. Participants were vaccinated with two doses of either the BNT162b2 or mRNA-1273 vaccine. For these receptors, no antigen is known. The input for sequencing was CD4+ T cells from PBMCs cultured with HCoV-OC43 spike peptides, taken after COVID-19 vaccination. This sample's subset: HCoV-OC43 spike overlapping peptide pool stimulation. The receptors derive from a human donor who received a COVID-19 vaccine.

The CDR3 region has the DNA TGTGCCAGCAGTTACTCCCAGGGCCAAGCTTTCTTT. It translates to CASSYSQGQAFF. The genes are TRBV6-5 and TRBJ1-1, with a tentative D call TRBD1 (5 bases). The CDR3 has 12 residues. Trimming took off 0 bases at V and 9 bases at J, with 8 bases between the two ends. Germline V lookup: CDR1 MNHEY, CDR2 SVGAGI.

This clone has more than one count but fewer than ten. The chain carries TRBV5-4 and TRBJ1-6; 10 nucleotides align to TRBD1. The V gene's germline CDR1 is SGHNT and CDR2 YYREEE (reference sequence). CDR3 size: 16 residues. The V segment lost 4 bases and the J segment 12 bases; nucleotides outside the gene matches: 13. The CDR3 nucleotides are TGTGCCAGCAGCACGACAACTGACAGGGGGCGCGTACCCCTCCACTTT. This translates into CASSTTTDRGRVPLHF.